One and the same sample provided the 9 T cell receptor beta chains below, sequenced in a study of cytomegalovirus exposure and HLA in healthy donors. PCR used 60 Vbeta primers and 13 Jbeta primers. Produced via immunoSEQ multiplex PCR; TCRdb's table is partial and in-frame only. Counted here are about 140,000 clones, over 65% occurring once; the ten biggest clones make up under 3%. Sequencing input: PBMCs. The receptors were sampled from a female donor in good health and CMV-seronegative.

The chain joins TRBV5-6 to TRBJ2-3; TRBD1 matches at 11 bases. The CDR3 totals 17 residues. Germline values: CDR1 SGHDT, CDR2 YYEEEE. Germline trimming cut 2 bases from V and 4 bases from J; bases unmatched to any gene: 9. The CDR3: CASSFGTGGRRADTQYF. The CDR3 bases are TGTGCCAGCAGCTTTGGGACAGGGGGTCGTAGGGCAGATACGCAGTATTTT.

The rearrangement uses TRBV7-8 and TRBJ2-7, with a weak D call TRBD2 (5 bases). Germline loops: CDR1 SGHVS, CDR2 FQNEAQ. The CDR3 consists of 13 residues. V was trimmed by 6 bases and J by 4 bases, leaving 13 bases between them. The CDR3 spells CASSSDEGYEQYF. The CDR3 DNA reads as TGTGCCAGCAGTTCAGACGAGGGATACGAGCAGTACTTC.

This clone was counted once. CDR3 region: CASSRDGGANTIYF. CDR3 coding DNA: TGTGCCAGCAGCAGGGACGGGGGGGCAAACACCATATATTTT. This rearrangement joins TRBV7-6 to TRBJ1-3, with a weak D call TRBD1 (6 bases). The CDR3 is made up of 14 amino acids. Trimming removed 5 bases at V and 6 bases at J, with 14 bases between. Looked up from germline, CDR1 is SGHVS and CDR2 is FNYEAQ.

This chain uses TRBV30 with TRBJ2-5, with 11 bases aligning to TRBD2. J lost 2 bases, V lost 2 bases, and 4 bases had no gene match. The CDR3 runs to 15 residues. Germline loops: CDR1 GTSNPN, CDR2 SVGIG (reference sequence). The CDR3 nucleotides are TGTGCCTGGAGTAAGGGACTAGCGGCTCAAGAGACCCAGTACTTC. Its translation is CAWSKGLAAQETQYF.

The CDR3, as DNA: TGCAGCGTTGAGGAAGCGGGACACCTCTACGAGCAGTACTTC. This codes for CSVEEAGHLYEQYF. The gene calls are TRBV29-1 and TRBJ2-7; a possible D gene is TRBD2 (7 bases). CDR3 length: 14 amino acids. The germline V gene encodes CDR1 SQVTM and CDR2 ANQGSEA. V was clipped by 3 bases and J by 3 bases, with 15 bases between them.

J is TRBJ2-1 and V is TRBV9; 8 bases agree with TRBD1. V lost 4 bases to trimming and J lost 0 bases; unmatched junction nucleotides: 9. CDR3 size: 17 residues. The germline V gene encodes CDR1 SGDLS and CDR2 YYNGEE. CDR3 protein: CASSPDRGWSSYNEQFF. The CDR3 coding sequence is TGTGCCAGCAGCCCTGACAGGGGCTGGAGCTCCTACAATGAGCAGTTCTTC.

This clone came up a few times. The chain is built from TRBV29-1 and TRBJ1-4, with D unclear. Germline values: CDR1 SQVTM, CDR2 ANQGSEA. The length of the CDR3 is 11 residues. Trimming pared 6 bases from V and 7 bases from J, leaving 9 bases between. The chain's CDR3 is CSVRRSEKLFF. CDR3 in DNA: TGCAGCGTGCGAAGGAGTGAAAAACTGTTTTTT. The full variable domain, its missing parts supplied by reference TRBV29-1 and TRBJ1-4, is SAVISQKPSRDICQRGTSLTIQCQVDSQVTMMFWYRQQPGQSLTLIATANQGSEATYESGFVIDKFPISRPNLTFSTLTVSNMSPEDSSIYLCSVRRSEKLFFGSGTQLSVL.

This clone was counted once. The V and J genes are TRBV5-1 and TRBJ2-3, with 13 nucleotides matching TRBD2. V gave up 1 base and J gave up 9 bases; unmatched junction bases: 17. There are 19 residues in the CDR3. The germline gives CDR1 SGHRS, CDR2 YFSETQ. The CDR3 sequence: CASSLTWLITSGGGRTQYF. The CDR3 nucleotides are TGCGCCAGCAGCTTGACTTGGCTAATTACTAGCGGGGGGGGCAGGACGCAGTATTTT.

J is TRBJ1-1 and V is TRBV7-9, with a tentative D call TRBD1 (5 bases). CDR1 and CDR2 (germline): SEHNR, FQNEAQ (reference sequence). CDR3 length: 14 residues. V was clipped by 6 bases and J by 4 bases, with 15 bases between them. CDR3 sequence reads: CASSRIRGGTEAFF. DNA of the CDR3: TGTGCCAGCAGTCGCATTAGGGGAGGCACTGAAGCTTTCTTT. Supplemented by reference TRBV7-9 and TRBJ1-1, the full variable domain reads DTGVSQNPRHKITKRGQNVTFRCDPISEHNRLYWYRQTLGQGPEFLTYFQNEAQLEKSRLLSDRFSAERPKGSFSTLEIQRTEQGDSAMYLCASSRIRGGTEAFFGQGTRLTVV.